This entry is about one T cell receptor beta chain. The method was immunoSEQ multiplex PCR; TCRdb's version includes in-frame clones alone and lacks a portion of them. Here the sample spans more than 95,000 clones, roughly 91% being singletons. The CDR3 runs 16 residues. The germline gives CDR1 SGHRS, CDR2 YFSETQ. V was cut by 0 bases and J by 1 base, with 11 bases left in between. This sample was taken from a study of blood T cell repertoires in COVID-19. About the research overall: COVID-19 samples, acute and convalescent, were from the United States, Italy and Spain. Sample material is recorded as cDNA or gDNA derived from T cells, B-cell-depleted T cells, or PBMCs.

This chain links TRBV5-1 with TRBJ1-3; possibly TRBD1 for D (5 bases). The sequenced sample consisted of peripheral blood. This sequence originates from a human donor in a cohort sampled during active COVID-19. CDR3 DNA sequence: TGCGCCAGCAGCTTGGCCGGGGGAGGGTCTGGAAACACCATATATTTT. Its translation is CASSLAGGGSGNTIYF.